This T cell receptor beta chain emerged from a study of response to subunit inactivated influenza vaccine. The CDR3 has 17 residues. With 2 bases clipped from V and 3 bases from J, the junction kept 9 bases outside the gene matches. Germline V gene sequence: CDR1 SGHVS, CDR2 FQNEAQ. TCRdb reprocessed the RT-PCR reads with MiXCR, giving one entry per CDR3 protein. In the table there are about 540,000 distinct CDR3 sequences, roughly a quarter of which are singletons. This sample was shared with a second study, whose subject was T cells expressing NK-cell markers. That investigation notes: It was by 5'RACE template switching with UMIs that TCR beta cDNA was made. The study drew TCR beta repertoires from sorted CD3+CD56+NKG2C+, CD3+CD56+NKG2C- and CD3+CD56-NKG2C+ T cells. HCMV serostatus: seven of eight sequenced donors positive, one negative. Each of several donors carried dominant NKG2C+ clonotypes accounting for roughly 1.0-8% of CD8+ T cells.

The chain links TRBV7-8 to TRBJ2-3; 9 bases fit TRBD2. The input for sequencing was CD4+ T cells sorted from PBMCs, taken 12 days after vaccination. This receptor was taken from a man aged 50-59 years who received an inactivated influenza vaccine. The CDR3 loop is CASSLRVLAGTTDTQYF. The CDR3 DNA reads as TGTGCCAGCAGCTTACGGGTTCTAGCGGGAACGACAGATACGCAGTATTTT.